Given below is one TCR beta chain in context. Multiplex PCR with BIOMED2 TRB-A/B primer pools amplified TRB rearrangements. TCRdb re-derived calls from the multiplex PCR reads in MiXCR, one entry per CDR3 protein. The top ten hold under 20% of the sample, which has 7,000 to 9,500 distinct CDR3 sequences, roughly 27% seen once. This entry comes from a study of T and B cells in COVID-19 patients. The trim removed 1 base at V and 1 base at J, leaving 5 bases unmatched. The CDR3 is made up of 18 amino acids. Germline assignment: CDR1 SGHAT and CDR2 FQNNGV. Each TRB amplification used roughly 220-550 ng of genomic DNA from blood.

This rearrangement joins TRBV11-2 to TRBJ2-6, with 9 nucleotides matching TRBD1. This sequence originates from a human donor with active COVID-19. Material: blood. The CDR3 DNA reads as TGTGCCAGCAGCTTAGGAGGGACAGGGTGGTCTGGGGCCAACGTCCTGACTTTC. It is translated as CASSLGGTGWSGANVLTF.